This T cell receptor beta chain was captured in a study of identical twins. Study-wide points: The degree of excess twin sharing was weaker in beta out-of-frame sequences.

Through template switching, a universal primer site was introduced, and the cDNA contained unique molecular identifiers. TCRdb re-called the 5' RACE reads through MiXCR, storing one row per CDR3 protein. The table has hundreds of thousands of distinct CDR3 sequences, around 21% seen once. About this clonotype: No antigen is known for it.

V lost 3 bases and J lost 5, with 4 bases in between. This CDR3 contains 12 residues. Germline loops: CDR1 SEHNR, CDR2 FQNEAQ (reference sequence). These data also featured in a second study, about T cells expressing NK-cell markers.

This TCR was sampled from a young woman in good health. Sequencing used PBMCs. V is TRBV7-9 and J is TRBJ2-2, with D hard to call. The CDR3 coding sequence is TGTGCCAGCAGCTTCGAAACCGGGGAGCTGTTTTTT. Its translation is CASSFETGELFF.